The source of this T cell receptor (beta chain) is a study of blood T cell repertoires in COVID-19. Original handling: Amplifying reference gene primers gave estimates of nucleated cell counts. Measured with immunoSEQ multiplex PCR; TCRdb has only the in-frame clones, and not every one. V and J calls and clone size come straight from that table; D and trimming were deduced from the DNA. The sample lists 200,000 to 250,000 clones, approximately 86% seen once, with 1.5% to 2% in the top ten. The germline gives CDR1 MNHNY, CDR2 SVGAGI (reference sequence). Unmatched junction bases numbered 4, after V lost 4 bases and J lost 4 bases. The CDR3 contains 15 residues. Enrollees, about 18 to 89 years old, lived in about two dozen US areas. Cohort 3 donors were reported recovered after two negative PCRs, clearance, or symptom resolution.

This sequence joins TRBV6-6 and TRBJ1-5, with 10 bases that match TRBD1. The sequencing sample was made of PBMCs or T cells enriched from blood (not recorded which). The clonotype originates from a woman between 45 and 65 years old who had recovered from COVID-19. The CDR3 here is CASSLGTGANQPQHF. CDR3 coding DNA: TGTGCCAGCAGTTTAGGGACAGGGGCAAATCAGCCCCAGCATTTT.